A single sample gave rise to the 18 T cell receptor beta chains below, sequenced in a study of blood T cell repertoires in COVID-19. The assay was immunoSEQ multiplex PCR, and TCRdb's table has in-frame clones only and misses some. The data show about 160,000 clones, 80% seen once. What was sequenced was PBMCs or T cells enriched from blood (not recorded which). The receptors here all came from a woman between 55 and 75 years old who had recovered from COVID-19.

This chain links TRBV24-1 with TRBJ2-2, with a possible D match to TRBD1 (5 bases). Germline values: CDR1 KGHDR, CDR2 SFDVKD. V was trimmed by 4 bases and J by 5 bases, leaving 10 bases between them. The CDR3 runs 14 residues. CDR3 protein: CATSDWAGTGELFF. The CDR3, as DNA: TGTGCCACCAGTGACTGGGCAGGGACCGGGGAGCTGTTTTTT.

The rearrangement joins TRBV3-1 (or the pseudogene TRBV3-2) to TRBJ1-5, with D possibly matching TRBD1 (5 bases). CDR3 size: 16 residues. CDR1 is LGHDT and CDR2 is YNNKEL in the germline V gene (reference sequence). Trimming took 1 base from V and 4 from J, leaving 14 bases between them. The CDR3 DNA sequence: TGTGCCAGCAGCCAAGGGTGGGGGGTTAAAAATCAGCCCCAGCATTTT. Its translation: CASSQGWGVKNQPQHF.

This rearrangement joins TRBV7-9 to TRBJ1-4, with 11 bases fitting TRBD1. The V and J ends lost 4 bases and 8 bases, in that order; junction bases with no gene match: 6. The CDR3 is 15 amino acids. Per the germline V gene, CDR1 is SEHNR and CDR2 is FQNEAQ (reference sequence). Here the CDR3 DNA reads TGTGCCAGCAGCTCGGACAGGGGGCTTTCAGAAAAACTGTTTTTT. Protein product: CASSSDRGLSEKLFF.

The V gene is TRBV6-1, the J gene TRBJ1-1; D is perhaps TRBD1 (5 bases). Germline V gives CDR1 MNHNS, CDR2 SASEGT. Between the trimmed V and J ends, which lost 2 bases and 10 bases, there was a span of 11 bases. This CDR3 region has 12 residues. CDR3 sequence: CASSEHEGVAFF. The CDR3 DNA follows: TGTGCCAGCAGTGAACACGAAGGGGTAGCTTTCTTT.

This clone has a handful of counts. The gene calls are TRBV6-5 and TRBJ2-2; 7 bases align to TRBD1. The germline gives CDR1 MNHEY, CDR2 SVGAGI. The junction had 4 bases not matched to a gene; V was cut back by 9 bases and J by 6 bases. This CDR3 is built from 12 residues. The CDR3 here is CASQGDAGELFF. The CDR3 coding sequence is TGTGCCAGTCAGGGGGACGCCGGGGAGCTGTTTTTT.

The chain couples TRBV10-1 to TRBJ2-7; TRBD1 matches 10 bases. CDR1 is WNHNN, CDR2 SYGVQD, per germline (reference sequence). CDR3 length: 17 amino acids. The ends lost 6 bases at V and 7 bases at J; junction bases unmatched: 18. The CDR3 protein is CASRRGDRGSSEWEQYF. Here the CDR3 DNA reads TGCGCCAGCAGGAGGGGGGACAGGGGCTCGTCGGAATGGGAGCAGTACTTC.

The CDR3 here is CASRSTGGTDTQYF. CDR3 nucleotide sequence: TGTGCCAGCAGGTCGACAGGGGGAACAGATACGCAGTATTTT. The chain links TRBV6-5 to TRBJ2-3; 9 positions agree with TRBD1. The CDR3 runs 14 residues. Germline V gene lookup returns CDR1 MNHEY and CDR2 SVGAGI. With V trimmed by 6 bases and J by 3 bases, 4 bases remained unmatched.

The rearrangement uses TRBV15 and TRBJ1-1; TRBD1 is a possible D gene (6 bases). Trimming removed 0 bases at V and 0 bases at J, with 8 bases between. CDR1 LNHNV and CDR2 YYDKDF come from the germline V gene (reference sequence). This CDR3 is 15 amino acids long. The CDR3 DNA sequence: TGTGCCACCAGCAGAGAGGACAGCCTGAACACTGAAGCTTTCTTT. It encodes CATSREDSLNTEAFF.

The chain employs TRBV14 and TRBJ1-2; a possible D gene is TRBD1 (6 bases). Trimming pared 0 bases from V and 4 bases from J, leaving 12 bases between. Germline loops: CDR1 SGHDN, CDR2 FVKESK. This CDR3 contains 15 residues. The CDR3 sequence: CASSQDQTGIYGYTF. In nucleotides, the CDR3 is TGTGCCAGCAGCCAAGACCAAACAGGGATCTATGGCTACACCTTC.

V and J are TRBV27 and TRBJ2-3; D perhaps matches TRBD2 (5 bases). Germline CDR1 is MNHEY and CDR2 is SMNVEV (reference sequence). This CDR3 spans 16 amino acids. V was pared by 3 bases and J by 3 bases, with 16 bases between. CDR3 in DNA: TGTGCCAGCAGTTTCGGAGGTATTGTGAGAACAGATACGCAGTATTTT. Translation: CASSFGGIVRTDTQYF.

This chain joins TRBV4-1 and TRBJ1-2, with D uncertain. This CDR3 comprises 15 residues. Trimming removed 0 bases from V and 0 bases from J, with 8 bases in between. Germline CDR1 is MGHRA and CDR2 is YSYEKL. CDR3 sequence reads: CASSQDGDSNYGYTF. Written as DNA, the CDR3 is TGCGCCAGCAGCCAAGATGGTGACTCTAACTATGGCTACACCTTC.

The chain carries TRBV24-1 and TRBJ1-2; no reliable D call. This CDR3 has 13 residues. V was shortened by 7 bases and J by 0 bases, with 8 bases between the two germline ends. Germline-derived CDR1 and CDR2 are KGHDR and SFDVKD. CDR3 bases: TGTGCCACCAGCCCCAACACTAACTATGGCTACACCTTC. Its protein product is CATSPNTNYGYTF.

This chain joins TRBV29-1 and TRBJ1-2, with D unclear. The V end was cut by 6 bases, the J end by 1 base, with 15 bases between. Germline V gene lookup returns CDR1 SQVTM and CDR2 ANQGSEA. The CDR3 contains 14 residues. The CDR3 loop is CSVDSIGVNYGYTF. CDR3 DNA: TGCAGCGTCGACTCTATCGGAGTTAACTATGGCTACACCTTC.

DNA for the CDR3: TGTGCCAGTAGACAGGGAGGGACTGAAGCTTTCTTT. The encoded protein is CASRQGGTEAFF. J is TRBJ1-1 and V is TRBV19; D is possibly TRBD1 (6 bases). Germline loops: CDR1 LNHDA, CDR2 SQIVND (reference sequence). V was pared by 6 bases and J by 5 bases, with 10 bases between. The CDR3 spans 12 residues. The complete variable domain, with remaining parts taken from reference TRBV19 and TRBJ1-1, reads DGGITQSPKYLFRKEGQNVTLSCEQNLNHDAMYWYRQDPGQGLRLIYYSQIVNDFQKGDIAEGYSVSREKKESFPLTVTSAQKNPTAFYLCASRQGGTEAFFGQGTRLTVV.

The CDR3 is CASSLRRLNTEAFF. CDR3 sequence (DNA): TGTGCCAGCAGCTTACGCCGACTAAACACTGAAGCTTTCTTT. V is TRBV7-9 and J is TRBJ1-1, with D hard to call. The CDR3 totals 14 residues. Trimming took 2 bases from V and 2 from J, leaving 9 bases between them. Germline values: CDR1 SEHNR, CDR2 FQNEAQ (reference sequence). Drawing the rest from reference TRBV7-9 and TRBJ1-1, the complete variable domain is DTGVSQNPRHKITKRGQNVTFRCDPISEHNRLYWYRQTLGQGPEFLTYFQNEAQLEKSRLLSDRFSAERPKGSFSTLEIQRTEQGDSAMYLCASSLRRLNTEAFFGQGTRLTVV.

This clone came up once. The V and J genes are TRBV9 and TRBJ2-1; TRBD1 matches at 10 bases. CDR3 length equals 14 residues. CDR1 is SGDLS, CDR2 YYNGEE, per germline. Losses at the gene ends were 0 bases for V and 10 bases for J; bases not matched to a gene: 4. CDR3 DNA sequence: TGTGCCAGCAGCGTAGCCGGGACAGGGGTGGAGCAGTTCTTC. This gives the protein CASSVAGTGVEQFF. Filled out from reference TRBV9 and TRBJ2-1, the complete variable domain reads DSGVTQTPKHLITATGQRVTLRCSPRSGDLSVYWYQQSLDQGLQFLIQYYNGEERAKGNILERFSAQQFPDLHSELNLSSLELGDSALYFCASSVAGTGVEQFFGPGTRLTVL.

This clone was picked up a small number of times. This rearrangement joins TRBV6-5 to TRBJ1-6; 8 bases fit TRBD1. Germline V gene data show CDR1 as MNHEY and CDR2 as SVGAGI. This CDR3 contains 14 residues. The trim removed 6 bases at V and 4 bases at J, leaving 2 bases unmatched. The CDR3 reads CASRQGAYNSPLHF. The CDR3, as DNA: TGTGCCAGCAGGCAGGGGGCTTATAATTCACCCCTCCACTTT.

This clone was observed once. The CDR3 bases are TGCAGCGTCGGACTAGCGGGGGGAGGCGGCAATGAGCAGTTCTTC. This encodes CSVGLAGGGGNEQFF. V and J are TRBV29-1 and TRBJ2-1; 14 bases match TRBD2. In germline, CDR1 is SQVTM, CDR2 ANQGSEA. The V segment lost 6 bases and the J segment 6 bases; nucleotides outside the gene matches: 7. The length of the CDR3 is 15 residues.